This T cell receptor beta chain was profiled in a study of T cell responses to AZD1222 COVID-19 vaccine. Study at large: Pooling was applied to second doses at about 4 or about 12 weeks. Findings and caveats of the study: After the peak T cell response, and only then, were repertoires sampled. Across spike, vaccine-associated CD4 TCRs were found, dominant at 160-218 and 743-854.

Comments on this clone: Its antigen is as yet unknown.

TCRdb's copy holds only in-frame clones and misses some; the assay was immunoSEQ multiplex PCR. The table has fewer than 90,000 clones, more than 70% seen once; the top ten hold around 9.9%. Germline V gene lookup returns CDR1 ENHRY and CDR2 SYGVKD. CDR3 size: 17 residues. J was trimmed by 2 bases and V by 0 bases; bases with no gene match: 8. Material: peripheral blood, obtained on day 0 of AZD1222 vaccination. The chain couples TRBV10-3 to TRBJ2-3, with 7 bases matching TRBD2. This TCR derives from an adult in good health. The CDR3 region has the DNA TGTGCCATCAGTGAGTCTATCCTAGCGGAGGCCACAGATACGCAGTATTTT. Amino acids: CAISESILAEATDTQYF.